Included here is one TCR beta chain sequence, with context. Its antigen is currently unknown. This could be a read error, since a much larger clone is one nucleotide away. Between the trimmed V and J ends, which lost 7 bases and 2 bases, there was a span of 15 bases. Germline values: CDR1 SGHTS, CDR2 YDEGEE. CDR3 size: 14 residues. Patients selected for sequencing had displayed CD8+CD57+ cell expansion by flow cytometry. This sample is drawn from a study of CD8+CD57+ T cells in acquired aplastic anemia. It was genomic DNA that served as the template for profiling TCR beta VDJ and CDR3. TCRdb used MiXCR to reprocess the reads, holding one entry per CDR3 protein. The sample shows about 120,000 distinct CDR3 sequences, 40% of them seen only once. Study-level findings and limits: Patients and controls shared twenty-nine CD8+ CDR3 sequences.

The J gene is TRBJ1-2, the V gene TRBV5-8; TRBD1 is a possible D gene (5 bases). Sequencing was carried out using sorted CD4+, CD8+, or CD8+CD57+ T cells (not recorded which) from PBMCs. This sequence was found in a human donor with aplastic anemia. For the CDR3, the DNA is TGTGCCAGCGGCGGACGGGGGGTAAACTATGGCTACACCTTC. It codes for CASGGRGVNYGYTF.